Following are 9 T cell receptor beta chains from one sample sequenced in a study of shared clonotypes between healthy human individuals. This table comes from immunoSEQ multiplex PCR, and its TCRdb copy is limited to in-frame clones, with some not included. This sample yields roughly 530,000 clones, of which about 95% are seen a single time; under 0.06% belongs to the top ten. The sequencing sample was made of naive CD4+ T cells sorted from blood. As to subset: CD45RA+ positively selected. The origin of the receptors is a woman aged 25 to 39 in good health.

CDR3 DNA: TGTGCCAGCAGTTCCCAAAAAAGCGGGAGCTCCTACAATGAGCAGTTCTTC. Protein: CASSSQKSGSSYNEQFF. The V gene is TRBV28, the J gene TRBJ2-1; 8 positions match TRBD2. Germline assignment: CDR1 MDHEN and CDR2 SYDVKM. This CDR3 is 17 amino acids long. The V and J ends lost 4 bases and 0 bases, in that order; junction bases with no gene match: 8.

This clone came up once. The chain employs TRBV18 and TRBJ1-1; no clear D. CDR1 and CDR2 (germline): KGHSH, LQKENI. The CDR3 contains 15 residues. V lost 4 bases and J lost 1, with 13 bases in between. CDR3 loop: CASSLSTGRNTEAFF. DNA of the CDR3: TGTGCCAGCTCACTATCGACGGGGAGGAACACTGAAGCTTTCTTT.

The CDR3 region is CASATGTQGLAGEGMQYF. The CDR3 nucleotides are TGCGCCAGCGCTACCGGGACACAAGGACTAGCGGGAGAGGGGATGCAGTACTTC. This chain uses TRBV5-1 with TRBJ2-7; 13 bases align to TRBD2. Germline assignment: CDR1 SGHRS and CDR2 YFSETQ. This CDR3 has 18 residues. Unmatched junction bases numbered 22, after V lost 7 bases and J lost 9 bases.

The chain recombines TRBV7-2 with TRBJ2-3; D is undetermined. Per the germline V gene, CDR1 is SGHTA and CDR2 is FQGNSA. The CDR3 totals 15 residues. Trimming left V 1 base short and J 8 bases short, with 16 bases between. This chain's CDR3 is CASSLEASPTVTQYF. The CDR3 nucleotides read TGTGCCAGCAGCTTAGAGGCCAGCCCTACCGTTACGCAGTATTTT.

The chain has TRBV7-8 and TRBJ2-3; 7 bases match TRBD1. The V gene end was trimmed by 5 bases and the J gene end by 6 bases; junction bases not matched to a gene: 8. Germline-derived CDR1 and CDR2 are SGHVS and FQNEAQ. The CDR3 is made up of 14 amino acids. CDR3 DNA: TGTGCCAGCAGCATCTACCGACAGGGCGATACGCAGTATTTT. Translated, it gives CASSIYRQGDTQYF.

V is TRBV19 and J is TRBJ2-5; TRBD1 is a possible D gene (6 bases). The J call could be wrong; TRBJ2-7 is a better fit for the DNA end. The CDR3 totals 11 residues. Germline CDR1 LNHDA, CDR2 SQIVND (reference sequence). This chain's CDR3 is CASGQSYEQYF. The DNA for the CDR3 is TGTGCCAGTGGACAGTCCTACGAGCAGTACTTC.

A word on this clone: At the DNA level, this CDR3 is encoded by other sequences in the same sample as well. The chain is built from TRBV28 and TRBJ1-4, with a weak D call TRBD1 (5 bases). Trimming pared 5 bases from V and 0 bases from J, leaving 10 bases between. The CDR3 loop spans 15 amino acids. Germline loops: CDR1 MDHEN, CDR2 SYDVKM. The CDR3 DNA reads TGTGCCAGCAGTAGTACAGGTCCAACTAATGAAAAACTGTTTTTT. This encodes CASSSTGPTNEKLFF.

The chain joins TRBV5-1 to TRBJ2-2; D remains unclear. The germline gives CDR1 SGHRS, CDR2 YFSETQ. V was cut by 3 bases and J by 6 bases, with 12 bases left in between. CDR3 length equals 14 residues. Here the CDR3 reads CASSWTWGPGELFF. In DNA form, the CDR3 reads TGCGCCAGCAGCTGGACCTGGGGTCCCGGGGAGCTGTTTTTT.

The chain has TRBV7-2 and TRBJ2-2; possible D gene TRBD2, 6 bases. The V end lost 5 bases, the J end lost 1 base, and 11 bases lay between the germline ends. CDR3 size: 15 residues. Germline CDR1 is SGHTA and CDR2 is FQGNSA. CDR3 coding DNA: TGTGCCAGCAGCCGGGAGCCATGGAACACCGGGGAGCTGTTTTTT. Residues: CASSREPWNTGELFF.